This TCR beta chain derives from a study of technical replicates of blood from several donors. In its sample, this clone was seen once. The germline CDR1 and CDR2 sequences are MGHDK and SYGVNS. The CDR3 runs 12 residues. With 7 bases clipped from V and 5 bases from J, the junction kept 4 bases outside the gene matches. Here immunoSEQ multiplex PCR was the method, and the copy in TCRdb shows in-frame clones only, minus some. Here the sample spans tens of thousands of clones, 95% to 98% being singletons. The sequencing input was T cells isolated from PBMCs. The sequence derives from a human donor in good health. The chain has TRBV25-1 and TRBJ2-5, with TRBD2 identical over 7 bases. The CDR3 loop is CASTRGGETQYF. The CDR3 DNA is TGTGCCAGCACCCGGGGAGGGGAGACCCAGTACTTC.